Presented here are 16 T cell receptor beta chains from one specimen sequenced in a study of blood T cell repertoires in COVID-19. Sequenced by immunoSEQ multiplex PCR; TCRdb stores in-frame clones only, minus some. The sample records roughly 200,000 clones, around 80% being singletons. The sequencing input was peripheral blood. Source of these receptors: a woman older than 75 with active or convalescent COVID-19.

The rearrangement links TRBV3-1 (or the pseudogene TRBV3-2) to TRBJ2-2; 12 positions agree with TRBD2. Germline V lookup: CDR1 LGHDT, CDR2 YNNKEL (reference sequence). V dropped 3 bases and J dropped 6; count of bases not matched to a gene: 2. CDR3 length equals 15 residues. The CDR3 loop reads CASSQLAGGPGELFF. Here the CDR3 DNA reads TGTGCCAGCAGCCAGCTAGCGGGGGGGCCCGGGGAGCTGTTTTTT.

CDR3 region: CASSETWGGPGELFF. The CDR3 coding sequence is TGTGCCAGCAGTGAAACGTGGGGGGGCCCCGGGGAGCTGTTTTTT. The J gene is TRBJ2-2, the V gene TRBV2; a possible D gene is TRBD2 (7 bases). Germline loops: CDR1 SNHLY, CDR2 FYNNEI. With 2 bases removed from V and 6 bases from J, the gap between germline ends came to 13 bases. This CDR3 has 15 amino acids.

The V call is TRBV6-5, the J call TRBJ2-5, with D tentatively TRBD2 (5 bases). This CDR3 is built from 13 residues. V was trimmed by 2 bases and J by 4 bases, leaving 8 bases between them. Germline CDR1 MNHEY, CDR2 SVGAGI. The CDR3 loop is CASSYRGLETQYF. The CDR3 DNA follows: TGTGCCAGCAGTTACCGGGGTTTAGAGACCCAGTACTTC.

The J gene is TRBJ1-4, the V gene TRBV6-5, with TRBD1 identical over 12 bases. CDR1 is MNHEY, CDR2 SVGAGI, per germline. Germline trimming cut 2 bases from V and 7 bases from J; bases unmatched to any gene: 5. The length of the CDR3 is 16 residues. In DNA form, the CDR3 reads TGTGCCAGCAGTTACGGGGACAGGGGGCAGGGTGAAAAACTGTTTTTT. Protein sequence: CASSYGDRGQGEKLFF.

The chain uses TRBV6-6 and TRBJ2-5; 9 bases are a match to TRBD1. V gave up 6 bases and J gave up 4 bases; unmatched junction bases: 9. Per the germline V gene, CDR1 is MNHNY and CDR2 is SVGAGI (reference sequence). There are 15 residues in the CDR3. The DNA of the CDR3 is TGTGCCAGCAGCTGGGACAGGGCGGCTGGAGAGACCCAGTACTTC. It codes for CASSWDRAAGETQYF.

The rearrangement links TRBV6-5 to TRBJ1-2; 7 bases fit TRBD1. The germline V gene has CDR1 MNHEY and CDR2 SVGAGI. Germline trimming cut 0 bases from V and 5 bases from J; bases unmatched to any gene: 3. The CDR3 covers 14 residues. CDR3 sequence: CASSYSDRWYGYTF. CDR3 DNA: TGTGCCAGCAGTTACTCGGACAGGTGGTATGGCTACACCTTC.

Here the CDR3 reads CASSEQGSTEAFF. Here the CDR3 DNA reads TGTGCCAGCAGTGAACAGGGGAGCACTGAAGCTTTCTTT. The genes are TRBV6-1 and TRBJ1-1, with D maybe TRBD1 (6 bases). Germline loops: CDR1 MNHNS, CDR2 SASEGT. Trimming pared 2 bases from V and 4 bases from J, leaving 8 bases between. The CDR3 totals 13 residues.

The chain links TRBV15 to TRBJ2-7; 10 positions match TRBD1. The germline V gene has CDR1 LNHNV and CDR2 YYDKDF (reference sequence). The CDR3 totals 18 residues. The ends lost 3 bases at V and 7 bases at J; junction bases unmatched: 18. The CDR3 loop is CATSRHLGETGGPGEQYF. In DNA form, the CDR3 reads TGTGCCACCAGCAGGCACCTCGGGGAGACAGGGGGCCCGGGGGAGCAGTACTTC.

The V call is TRBV7-9, the J call TRBJ1-4; D is unresolved. Trimming took 7 bases from V and 7 from J, leaving 7 bases between them. Germline V CDR1 and CDR2: SEHNR, FQNEAQ (reference sequence). This CDR3 is built from 11 residues. Here the CDR3 DNA reads TGTGCCAGCACTCGAGGTGAAAAACTGTTTTTT. Residues: CASTRGEKLFF.

The CDR3 region has the DNA TGTGCCAGCAGCTTGGTGTTCGGGTCGAACACTGAAGCTTTCTTT. Protein product: CASSLVFGSNTEAFF. This chain uses TRBV5-5 with TRBJ1-1; D gene ambiguous. Germline loops: CDR1 SGHKS, CDR2 YYEKEE (reference sequence). The CDR3 has 15 residues. V shed 0 bases and J shed 1 base, with 10 bases lying between them.

The rearrangement joins TRBV3-1 (or the pseudogene TRBV3-2) to TRBJ2-4, with 10 nucleotides matching TRBD1. The CDR3 spans 16 residues. Germline CDR1 is LGHDT and CDR2 is YNNKEL (reference sequence). J lost 3 bases, V lost 1 base, and 3 bases had no gene match. This CDR3 is CASSQVRTGGKNIQYF. DNA for the CDR3: TGTGCCAGCAGCCAAGTCAGGACAGGGGGCAAAAACATTCAGTACTTC.

This clone was seen a handful of times. The rearrangement uses TRBV18 and TRBJ2-2; 8 bases line up with TRBD1. After removal of 1 base from V and 1 base from J, the junction contained 5 bases not matched to a gene. The CDR3 contains 17 residues. The germline CDR1 and CDR2 sequences are KGHSH and LQKENI. CDR3 residues: CASSPRRQGLNTGELFF. DNA of the CDR3: TGTGCCAGCTCACCACGTAGACAGGGGTTGAACACCGGGGAGCTGTTTTTT.

The gene calls are TRBV6-6 and TRBJ2-1; D unclear. Germline V lookup: CDR1 MNHNY, CDR2 SVGAGI (reference sequence). This CDR3 contains 11 residues. V was cut by 5 bases and J by 5 bases, with 4 bases left in between. CDR3 nucleotides: TGTGCCAGCAGTACTGACAATGAGCAGTTCTTC. It encodes CASSTDNEQFF.

J is TRBJ1-2 and V is TRBV15; D unclear. The CDR3 covers 13 residues. Trimming removed 0 bases at V and 7 bases at J, with 9 bases between. The germline CDR1 and CDR2 sequences are LNHNV and YYDKDF (reference sequence). CDR3 residues: CATSRDLGAGYTF. The CDR3 DNA reads TGTGCCACCAGCAGAGATCTGGGAGCTGGCTACACCTTC.

This clone occurred a few times. The V call is TRBV2, the J call TRBJ1-6, with D possibly matching TRBD1 (6 bases). This CDR3 has 15 residues. Per the germline V gene, CDR1 is SNHLY and CDR2 is FYNNEI. V was cut by 7 bases and J by 6 bases, with 16 bases left in between. Here the CDR3 DNA reads TGTGCCAGCAAAGGCCCAGCCAGGGGTAATTCACCCCTCCACTTT. Translating it yields CASKGPARGNSPLHF.

A few counts support this clone. The genes are TRBV2 and TRBJ2-2, with 7 bases identical to TRBD1. J was trimmed by 1 base and V by 0 bases; bases with no gene match: 5. In germline, CDR1 is SNHLY, CDR2 FYNNEI. The CDR3 runs 17 residues. The CDR3 nucleotides are TGTGCCAGCAGTGAAGCTATGGGGGACAGGAACACCGGGGAGCTGTTTTTT. Its protein product is CASSEAMGDRNTGELFF.